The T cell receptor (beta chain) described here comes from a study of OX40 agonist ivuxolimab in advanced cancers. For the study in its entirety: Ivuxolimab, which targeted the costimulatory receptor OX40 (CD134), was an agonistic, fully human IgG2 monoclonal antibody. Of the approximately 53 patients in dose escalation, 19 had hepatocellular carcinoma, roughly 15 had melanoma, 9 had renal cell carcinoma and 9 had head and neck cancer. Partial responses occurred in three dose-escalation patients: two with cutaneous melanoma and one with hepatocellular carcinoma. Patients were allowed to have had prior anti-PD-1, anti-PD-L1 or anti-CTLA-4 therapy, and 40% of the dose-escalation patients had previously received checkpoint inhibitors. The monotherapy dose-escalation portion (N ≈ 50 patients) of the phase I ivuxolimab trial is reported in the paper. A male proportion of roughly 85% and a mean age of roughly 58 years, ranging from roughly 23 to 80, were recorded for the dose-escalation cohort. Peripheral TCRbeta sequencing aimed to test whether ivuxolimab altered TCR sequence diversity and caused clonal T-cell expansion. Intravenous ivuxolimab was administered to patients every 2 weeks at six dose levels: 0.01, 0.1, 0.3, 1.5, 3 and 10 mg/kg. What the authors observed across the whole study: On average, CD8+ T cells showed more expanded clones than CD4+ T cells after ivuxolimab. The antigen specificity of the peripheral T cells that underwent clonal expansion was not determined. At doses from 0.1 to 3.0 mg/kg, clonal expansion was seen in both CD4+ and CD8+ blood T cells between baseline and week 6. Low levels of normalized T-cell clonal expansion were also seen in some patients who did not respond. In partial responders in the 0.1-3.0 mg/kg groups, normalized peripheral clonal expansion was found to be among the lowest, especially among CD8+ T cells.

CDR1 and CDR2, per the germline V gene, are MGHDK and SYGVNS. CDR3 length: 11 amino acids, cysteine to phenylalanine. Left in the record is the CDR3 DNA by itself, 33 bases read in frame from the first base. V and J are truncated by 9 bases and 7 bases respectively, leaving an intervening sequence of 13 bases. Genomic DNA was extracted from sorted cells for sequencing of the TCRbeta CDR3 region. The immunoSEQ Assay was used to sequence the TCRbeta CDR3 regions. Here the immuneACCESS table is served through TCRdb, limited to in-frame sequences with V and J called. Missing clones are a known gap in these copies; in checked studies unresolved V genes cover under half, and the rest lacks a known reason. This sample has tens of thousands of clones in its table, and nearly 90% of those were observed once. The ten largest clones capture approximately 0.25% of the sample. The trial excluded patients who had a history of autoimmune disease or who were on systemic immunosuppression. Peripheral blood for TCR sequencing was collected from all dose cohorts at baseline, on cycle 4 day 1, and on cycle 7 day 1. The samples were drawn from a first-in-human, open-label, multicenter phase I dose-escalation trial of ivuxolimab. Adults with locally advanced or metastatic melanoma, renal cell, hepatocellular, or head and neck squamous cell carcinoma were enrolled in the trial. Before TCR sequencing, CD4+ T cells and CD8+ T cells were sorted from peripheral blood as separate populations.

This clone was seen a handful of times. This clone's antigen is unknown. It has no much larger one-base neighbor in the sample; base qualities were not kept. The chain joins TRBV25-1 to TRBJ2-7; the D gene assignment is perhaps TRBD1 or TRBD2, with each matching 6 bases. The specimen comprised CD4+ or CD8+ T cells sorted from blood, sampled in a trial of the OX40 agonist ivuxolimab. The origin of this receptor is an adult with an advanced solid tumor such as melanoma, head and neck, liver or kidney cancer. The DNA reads TGTGCCAGAAGGCAGGGGAGGGAGCAGTACTTC. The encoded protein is CARRQGREQYF.